This TCR beta chain was recorded in a study of breast tumors, draining lymph nodes, adjacent tissues. Axillary draining lymph nodes of breast cancer patients supplied the node samples. Germline V CDR1 and CDR2: SGHDT, YYEEEE. The CDR3 consists of 15 residues. Broader study findings: The data were judged consistent with most tumor T cells coming from lymph node and expanding in tumor. Luminal-like breast cancer showed significantly greater tumor-nontumor repertoire similarity than basal-like breast cancer did.

TCRdb analysed the multiplex PCR reads with MiXCR anew, one entry per CDR3 protein. The top ten hold roughly 2.2% of the sample, which has about 130,000 distinct CDR3 sequences, less than 25% seen once. In the case of this clonotype: As yet, its antigen is unknown. This may arise from a read error, as a much more abundant clone is one base away.

The V and J genes are TRBV5-6 and TRBJ1-4; no clear D gene. This sequence was found in a female donor with breast cancer. Some clones in this sample may be carry-over from other donors' samples. Material: axillary lymph node tissue. The CDR3 spells CVSSLLREANEKLFF. The DNA of the CDR3 is TGTGTCAGCAGCCTCTTGAGGGAGGCTAATGAAAAACTGTTTTTT.